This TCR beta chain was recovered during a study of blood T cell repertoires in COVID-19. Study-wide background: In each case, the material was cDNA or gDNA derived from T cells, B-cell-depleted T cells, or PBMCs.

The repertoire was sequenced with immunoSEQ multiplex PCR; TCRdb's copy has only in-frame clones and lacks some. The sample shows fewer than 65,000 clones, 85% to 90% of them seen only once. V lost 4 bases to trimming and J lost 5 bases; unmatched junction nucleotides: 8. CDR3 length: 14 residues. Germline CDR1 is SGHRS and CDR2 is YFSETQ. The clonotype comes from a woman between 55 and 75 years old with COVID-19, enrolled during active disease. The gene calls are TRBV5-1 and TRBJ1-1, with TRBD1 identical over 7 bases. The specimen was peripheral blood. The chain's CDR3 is CASSQSRGRTEAFF. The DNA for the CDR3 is TGCGCCAGCAGCCAGAGTAGGGGGCGGACTGAAGCTTTCTTT.